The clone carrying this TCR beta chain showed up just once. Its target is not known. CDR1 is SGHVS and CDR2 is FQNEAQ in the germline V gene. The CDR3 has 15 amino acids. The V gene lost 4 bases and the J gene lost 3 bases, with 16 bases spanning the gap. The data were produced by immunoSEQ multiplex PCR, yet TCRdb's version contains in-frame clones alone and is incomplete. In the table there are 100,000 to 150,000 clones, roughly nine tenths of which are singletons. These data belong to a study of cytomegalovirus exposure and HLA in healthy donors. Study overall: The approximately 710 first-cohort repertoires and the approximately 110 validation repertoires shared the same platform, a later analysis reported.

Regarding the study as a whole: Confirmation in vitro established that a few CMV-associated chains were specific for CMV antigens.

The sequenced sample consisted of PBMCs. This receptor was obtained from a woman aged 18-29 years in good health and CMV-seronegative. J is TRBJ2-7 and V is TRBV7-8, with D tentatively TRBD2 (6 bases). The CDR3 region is CASSSLAGSSYEQYF. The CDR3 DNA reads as TGTGCCAGCAGCTCTCTGGCGGGGTCTAGCTACGAGCAGTACTTC.